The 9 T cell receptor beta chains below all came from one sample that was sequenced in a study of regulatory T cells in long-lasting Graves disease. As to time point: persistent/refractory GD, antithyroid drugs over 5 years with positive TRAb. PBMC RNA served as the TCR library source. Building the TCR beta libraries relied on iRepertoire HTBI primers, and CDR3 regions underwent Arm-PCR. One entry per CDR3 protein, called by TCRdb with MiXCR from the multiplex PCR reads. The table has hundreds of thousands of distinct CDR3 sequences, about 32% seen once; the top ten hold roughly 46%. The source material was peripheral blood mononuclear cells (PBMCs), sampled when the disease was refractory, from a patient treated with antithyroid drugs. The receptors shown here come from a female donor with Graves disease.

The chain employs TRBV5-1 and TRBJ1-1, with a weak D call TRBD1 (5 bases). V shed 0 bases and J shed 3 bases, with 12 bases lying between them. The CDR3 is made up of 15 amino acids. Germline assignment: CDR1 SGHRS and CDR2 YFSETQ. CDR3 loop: CASSLVAGGYTEAFF. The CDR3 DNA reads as TGCGCCAGCAGCTTGGTTGCGGGGGGGTACACTGAAGCTTTCTTT.

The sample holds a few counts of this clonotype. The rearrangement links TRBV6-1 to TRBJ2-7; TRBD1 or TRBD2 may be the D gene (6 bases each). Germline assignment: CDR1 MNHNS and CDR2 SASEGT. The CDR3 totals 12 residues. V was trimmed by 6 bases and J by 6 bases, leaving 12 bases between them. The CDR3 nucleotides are TGTGCCAGCAGCCCCGGGGGCTCCGAGCAGTACTTC. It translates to CASSPGGSEQYF.

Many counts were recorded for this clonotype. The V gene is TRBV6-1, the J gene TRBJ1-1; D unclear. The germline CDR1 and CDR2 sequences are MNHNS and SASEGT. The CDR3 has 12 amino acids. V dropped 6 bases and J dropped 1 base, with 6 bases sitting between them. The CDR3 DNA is TGTGCCAGCAGAAGGTGGAACACTGAAGCTTTCTTT. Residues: CASRRWNTEAFF.

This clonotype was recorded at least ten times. The CDR3 DNA sequence: TGTGCCAGCAGCCCTGACCGAGTAGGTCAGCCCCAGCATTTT. Translated, it gives CASSPDRVGQPQHF. V gene TRBV2 combines with J gene TRBJ1-5, with D unresolved. This CDR3 is built from 14 residues. V dropped 6 bases and J dropped 6 bases, with 15 bases sitting between them. Germline V gives CDR1 SNHLY, CDR2 FYNNEI.

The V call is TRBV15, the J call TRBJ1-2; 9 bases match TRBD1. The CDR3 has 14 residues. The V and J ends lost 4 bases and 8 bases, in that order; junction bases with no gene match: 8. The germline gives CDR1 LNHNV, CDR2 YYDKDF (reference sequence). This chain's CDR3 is CATSTETGGGGYTF. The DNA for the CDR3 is TGTGCCACCAGCACAGAGACAGGGGGAGGGGGCTACACCTTC.

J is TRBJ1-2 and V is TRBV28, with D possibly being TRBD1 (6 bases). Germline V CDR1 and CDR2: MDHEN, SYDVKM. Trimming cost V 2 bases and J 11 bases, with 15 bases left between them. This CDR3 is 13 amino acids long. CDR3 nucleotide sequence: TGTGCCAGCAGTTTAGTGGCAGTCCAGGGGTACACCTTC. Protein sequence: CASSLVAVQGYTF.

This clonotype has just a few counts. In nucleotides, the CDR3 is TGTGCCTCCTCCCGGGGTAGCGGGAACACCGGGGAGCTGTTTTTT. Its protein product is CASSRGSGNTGELFF. The V and J genes are TRBV10-3 and TRBJ2-2; perhaps TRBD2 as D (6 bases). The CDR3 has 15 amino acids. V shed 11 bases and J shed 1 base, with 17 bases lying between them. From germline, CDR1 is ENHRY and CDR2 SYGVKD.

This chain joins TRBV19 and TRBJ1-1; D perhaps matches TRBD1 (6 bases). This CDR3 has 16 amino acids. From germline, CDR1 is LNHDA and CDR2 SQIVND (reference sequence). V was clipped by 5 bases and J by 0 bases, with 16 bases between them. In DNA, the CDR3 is TGTGCCAGTAGTGCATATGGACAGAGAATGAACACTGAAGCTTTCTTT. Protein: CASSAYGQRMNTEAFF.

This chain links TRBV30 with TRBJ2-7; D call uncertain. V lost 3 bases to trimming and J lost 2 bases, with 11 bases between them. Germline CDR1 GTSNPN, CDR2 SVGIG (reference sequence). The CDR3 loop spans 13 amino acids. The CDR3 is CAWSPSGPYEQYF. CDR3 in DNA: TGTGCCTGGAGCCCCTCTGGGCCCTACGAGCAGTACTTC.